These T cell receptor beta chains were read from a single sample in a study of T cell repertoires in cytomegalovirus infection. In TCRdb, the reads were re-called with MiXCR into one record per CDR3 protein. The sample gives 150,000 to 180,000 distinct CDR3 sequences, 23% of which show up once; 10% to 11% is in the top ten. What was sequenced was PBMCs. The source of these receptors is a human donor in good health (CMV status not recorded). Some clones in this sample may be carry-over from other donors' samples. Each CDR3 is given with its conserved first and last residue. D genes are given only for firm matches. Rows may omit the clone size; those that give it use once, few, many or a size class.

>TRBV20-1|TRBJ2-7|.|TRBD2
CSATLLAGEGYEQYF
TGCAGTGCTACCCTCCTAGCGGGAGAAGGTTACGAGCAGTACTTC
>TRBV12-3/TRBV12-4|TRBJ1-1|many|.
CASSLVETLF
TGTGCCAGCAGTTTAGTAGAGACCCTCTTT
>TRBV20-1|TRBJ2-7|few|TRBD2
CSGLGGSYEQYF
TGCAGTGGTCTCGGCGGGAGCTACGAGCAGTACTTC
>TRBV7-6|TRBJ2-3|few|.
CASSPKGVPDTQYF
TGTGCCAGCAGCCCCAAAGGTGTGCCAGATACGCAGTATTTT
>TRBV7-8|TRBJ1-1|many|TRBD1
CASSFPTGEYTEAFF
TGTGCCAGCAGCTTCCCTACAGGGGAGTACACTGAAGCTTTCTTT
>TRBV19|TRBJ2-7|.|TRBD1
CASKDREDEQYF
TGTGCCAGTAAGGACAGGGAGGACGAGCAGTACTTC
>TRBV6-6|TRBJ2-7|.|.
CASSYSGVSSYEQYF
TGTGCCAGCAGTTACTCAGGCGTTAGCTCCTACGAGCAGTACTTC
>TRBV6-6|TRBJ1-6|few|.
CASSYSGEISSYNSPLHF
TGTGCCAGCAGTTACTCCGGGGAAATAAGCTCCTATAATTCACCCCTCCACTTT
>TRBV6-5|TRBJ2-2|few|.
CASTGLGRTGFGELFF
TGTGCCAGCACCGGCCTCGGAAGAACAGGGTTCGGGGAGCTGTTTTTT
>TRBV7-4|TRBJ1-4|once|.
CVSSFPCYSATNEKLFF
TGTGTCAGCAGCTTCCCCTGCTACAGTGCAACTAATGAAAAACTGTTTTTT
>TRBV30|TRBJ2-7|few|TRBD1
CAWSVPPTGDEQYF
TGTGCCTGGAGTGTCCCCCCTACAGGGGACGAGCAGTACTTC
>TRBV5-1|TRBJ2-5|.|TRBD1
CASSLRTGGRGETQYF
TGCGCCAGCAGCTTGCGGACAGGGGGCAGGGGGGAGACCCAGTACTTC
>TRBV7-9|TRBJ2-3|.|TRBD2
CASSGTSGSRTDTQYF
TGTGCCAGCAGCGGGACTAGCGGGAGTCGCACAGATACGCAGTATTTT